A single sample is the source of the 6 T cell receptor beta chains below, sequenced in a study of T cell responses to AZD1222 COVID-19 vaccine. Method: immunoSEQ multiplex PCR; TCRdb's copy keeps in-frame clones and lacks some. Of roughly 170,000 clones in the sample, 85% to 95% are singletons; the top ten hold 1.6%. Sequences were derived from peripheral blood, sampled 28 days after the second AZD1222 dose. Receptor source: an adult who received the AZD1222 COVID-19 vaccine.

This clone was counted only a few times. V gene TRBV7-8 combines with J gene TRBJ2-3; 8 positions agree with TRBD1. Germline CDR1 SGHVS, CDR2 FQNEAQ. This CDR3 is 18 amino acids long. The junction had 13 bases not matched to a gene; V was cut back by 1 base and J by 4 bases. CDR3: CASSLVSGTGPIADTQYF. For the CDR3, the DNA is TGTGCCAGCAGCTTAGTTTCCGGGACAGGCCCCATCGCAGATACGCAGTATTTT.

The V gene is TRBV6-2 or TRBV6-3, the J gene TRBJ1-5; 8 nucleotides match TRBD1. Looked up from germline, CDR1 is MNHEY and CDR2 is SVGEGT. V lost 4 bases, J lost 2 bases, and 7 bases stayed unmatched. This CDR3 region has 16 residues. In DNA, the CDR3 is TGTGCCAGCAGTTTGAGGACAGGGAATGGCAATCAGCCCCAGCATTTT. Protein: CASSLRTGNGNQPQHF.

V is TRBV27 and J is TRBJ2-7; TRBD1 might be the D (5 bases). Trimming removed 6 bases at V and 6 bases at J, with 15 bases between. The CDR3 is 13 residues long. Germline V lookup: CDR1 MNHEY, CDR2 SMNVEV (reference sequence). The CDR3 protein is CASSPLGASEQYF. For the CDR3, the DNA is TGTGCCAGCAGCCCTCTAGGGGCTTCCGAGCAGTACTTC.

J is TRBJ2-1 and V is TRBV5-1; 7 nucleotides match TRBD2. The CDR3 sequence is 15 residues long. V lost 2 bases and J lost 6; bases outside the gene matches: 8. Germline loops: CDR1 SGHRS, CDR2 YFSETQ. For the CDR3, the DNA is TGCGCCAGCAGCTTAATGTCTGTAGCGGGCAATGAGCAGTTCTTC. Residues: CASSLMSVAGNEQFF.

This chain connects TRBV18 to TRBJ1-1, with D perhaps TRBD1 (6 bases). The CDR3 length is 17 residues. Germline assignment: CDR1 KGHSH and CDR2 LQKENI. Trimming took off 1 base at V and 3 bases at J, with 18 bases between the two ends. CDR3 sequence: CASSPRFAGALDTEAFF. In DNA, the CDR3 is TGTGCCAGCTCACCACGGTTCGCGGGGGCGCTGGACACTGAAGCTTTCTTT.

This clone showed up just once. The chain joins TRBV7-3 to TRBJ1-1; a possible D gene is TRBD1 (6 bases). CDR3 size: 14 residues. Germline V gene sequence: CDR1 SGHTA, CDR2 FQGTGA. Trimming took off 3 bases at V and 3 bases at J, with 11 bases between the two ends. CDR3 coding DNA: TGTGCCAGCAGCTTCGGGGGCGCGGACACTGAAGCTTTCTTT. Encoded protein: CASSFGGADTEAFF.